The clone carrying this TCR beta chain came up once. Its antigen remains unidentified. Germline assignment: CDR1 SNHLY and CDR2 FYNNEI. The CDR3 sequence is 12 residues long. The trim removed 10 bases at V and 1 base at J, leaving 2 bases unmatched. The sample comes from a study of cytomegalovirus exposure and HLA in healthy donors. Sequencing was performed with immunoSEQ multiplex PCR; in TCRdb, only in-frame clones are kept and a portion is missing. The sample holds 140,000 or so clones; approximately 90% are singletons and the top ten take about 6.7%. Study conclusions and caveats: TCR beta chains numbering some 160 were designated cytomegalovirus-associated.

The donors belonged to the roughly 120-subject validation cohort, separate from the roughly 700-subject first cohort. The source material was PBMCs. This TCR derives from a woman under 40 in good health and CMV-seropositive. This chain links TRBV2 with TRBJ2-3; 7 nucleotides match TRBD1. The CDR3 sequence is CANGTGTDTQYF. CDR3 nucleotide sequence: TGTGCCAACGGGACAGGCACAGATACGCAGTATTTT.